This T cell receptor beta chain stems from a study of immune characterization of retroperitoneal liposarcoma. One entry per CDR3 protein results from TCRdb running MiXCR on the PCR reads. The sample has roughly 9,300 distinct CDR3 sequences, 37% seen once. Sequenced input: tumor tissue. This clonotype was obtained from a female donor with retroperitoneal liposarcoma.

The CDR3 protein is CASSPLAGANNEQFF. The CDR3 nucleotides are TGTGCCAGCAGCCCACTAGCGGGGGCGAACAATGAGCAGTTCTTC. This sequence joins TRBV11-1 and TRBJ2-5, with TRBD2 identical over 11 bases. The DNA end is more similar to TRBJ2-1, so the J call may be wrong. The CDR3 is made up of 15 amino acids. Germline V gene lookup returns CDR1 SGHAT and CDR2 FQDESV (reference sequence).